This entry concerns a single T cell receptor beta chain. The source of the sample is a study of identical twins. Each CDR3 protein is one row after TCRdb ran MiXCR on the 5' RACE reads. In the table there are roughly 1,500,000 distinct CDR3 sequences, under 35% of which are singletons. The V end lost 0 bases, the J end lost 3 bases, and 5 bases lay between the germline ends. Germline V gene sequence: CDR1 GTSNPN, CDR2 SVGIG (reference sequence). CDR3 length: 13 amino acids. The TCR was taken from a newborn girl in good health. Sequenced input: cord blood. V and J are TRBV30 and TRBJ2-2; D is ambiguous. The CDR3 protein is CAWSVTYTGELFF. CDR3 bases: TGTGCCTGGAGTGTAACCTACACCGGGGAGCTGTTTTTT.